Listed below are T cell receptor beta chains from one sample, sequenced in a study of T-cell memory formation after mild COVID-19. TCRdb recomputed calls from the 5' RACE reads with MiXCR, one row per CDR3 protein. In the table there are about 560,000 distinct CDR3 sequences, about a fifth of which are singletons. The source material was PBMCs or a T cell subset sorted from them (not recorded which). The receptors derive from an adult woman who had mild COVID-19 (a few samples of this study predate the infection). Cell type and time point are not known. Both conserved end residues are part of each CDR3. The D gene is left open where the match is weak. Size tells how often a clone was seen (once, few, many) or the class of an expanded clone, and some rows leave it out.

>TRBJ2-6|TRBV14|TRBD1|-
CASSQEGDREVSGANVLTF
TGTGCCAGCAGCCAAGAGGGGGACAGGGAGGTTTCTGGGGCCAACGTCCTGACTTTC
>TRBJ2-2|TRBV11-3|-|-
CASYTGNTGELFF
TGTGCCAGTTACACGGGAAACACCGGGGAGCTGTTTTTT
>TRBJ2-7|TRBV29-1|-|few
CSVQPPSEQYF
TGCAGCGTTCAACCCCCCTCCGAGCAGTACTTC
>TRBJ1-1|TRBV12-3/TRBV12-4|-|-
CASTTGSGGQAFF
TGTGCCAGCACTACCGGGAGCGGGGGGCAAGCTTTCTTT
>TRBJ2-7|TRBV5-1|TRBD1|few
CASSLGTAGTYEQYF
TGCGCCAGCAGCCTCGGGACAGCCGGGACCTACGAGCAGTACTTC
>TRBJ1-1|TRBV5-5|-|-
CASSFYLFSGNTEAFF
TGTGCCAGCAGCTTTTATCTATTTTCCGGGAACACTGAAGCTTTCTTT
>TRBJ2-1|TRBV3-1|-|-
CASSPGGTSYNEQFF
TGTGCCAGCAGCCCTGGAGGGACTTCCTACAATGAGCAGTTCTTC
>TRBJ2-3|TRBV12-3/TRBV12-4|-|-
CAAGRGTDTQYF
TGTGCCGCCGGTCGAGGGACGGATACGCAGTATTTT
>TRBJ2-4|TRBV20-1|-|few
CSARDRPGTKNIQYF
TGCAGTGCTAGAGATCGCCCTGGAACCAAAAACATTCAGTACTTC
>TRBJ2-2|TRBV20-1|TRBD2|-
CSALGLAGDNTGELFF
TGCAGTGCTTTGGGACTAGCGGGAGACAACACCGGGGAGCTGTTTTTT
>TRBJ1-1|TRBV5-6|-|many
CASSLLASGRVTEAFF
TGTGCCAGCAGCTTACTTGCCTCCGGGCGGGTCACTGAAGCTTTCTTT
>TRBJ1-2|TRBV4-1|TRBD1|many
CASSQGSTGDGYTF
TGCGCCAGCAGCCAAGGATCGACAGGGGATGGCTACACCTTC
>TRBJ2-6|TRBV25-1|-|-
CASSDWPGANVLTF
TGTGCCAGCAGTGATTGGCCCGGGGCCAACGTCCTGACTTTC
>TRBJ2-5|TRBV4-1|TRBD2|-
CASSQHSGGAATQYF
TGCGCCAGCAGCCAACATAGCGGGGGGGCCGCGACCCAGTACTTC
>TRBJ2-3|TRBV15|-|few
CATSTTGIRTDTQYF
TGTGCCACCAGCACCACAGGCATTCGGACAGATACGCAGTATTTT
>TRBJ1-2|TRBV2|-|few
CASSSTIEVSYGYTF
TGTGCCAGCAGTAGCACTATTGAAGTTTCATATGGCTACACCTTC
>TRBJ2-7|TRBV5-1|-|few
CASSPGDIYEQYF
TGCGCCAGCAGCCCCGGGGACATCTACGAGCAGTACTTC
>TRBJ2-7|TRBV15|TRBD1|once
CATSRGTGSYEQYF
TGTGCCACCAGCAGAGGGACAGGCTCCTACGAGCAGTACTTC
>TRBJ2-5|TRBV24-1|TRBD1|many
CATSDATGGPRETQYF
TGTGCCACCAGTGATGCCACAGGGGGACCGCGGGAGACCCAGTACTTC
>TRBJ2-3|TRBV4-1|-|-
CASSQAIEGTQYF
TGCGCCAGCAGCCAGGCTATCGAGGGTACGCAGTATTTT
>TRBJ2-7|TRBV7-2|-|few
CASSSDPLPTYEQYF
TGTGCCAGCAGCTCAGACCCCTTACCGACCTACGAGCAGTACTTC
>TRBJ2-1|TRBV5-1|TRBD1|few
CASSLEGTGGVEQFF
TGCGCCAGCAGCTTGGAAGGGACAGGGGGCGTTGAGCAGTTCTTC
>TRBJ2-1|TRBV5-1|TRBD2|many
CASSLVAGGPSDEQFF
TGCGCCAGCAGCTTGGTGGCGGGGGGGCCCTCGGATGAGCAGTTCTTC
>TRBJ2-1|TRBV10-3|TRBD2|-
CAISESALAGYNEQFF
TGTGCCATCAGTGAGTCGGCGTTAGCGGGGTACAATGAGCAGTTCTTC
>TRBJ2-7|TRBV7-2|-|many
CASSPPSYEQYF
TGTGCCAGCAGCCCCCCATCCTACGAGCAGTACTTC
>TRBJ1-2|TRBV6-5|-|-
CASSYSTAGPLGYTF
TGTGCCAGCAGTTACTCGACAGCAGGACCCCTTGGCTACACCTTC
>TRBJ2-2|TRBV3-1|TRBD1|-
CASSQGDRLWTGELFF
TGTGCCAGCAGCCAAGGGGACAGGCTTTGGACCGGGGAGCTGTTTTTT
>TRBJ1-6|TRBV12-3/TRBV12-4|TRBD1|-
CASRRGQAKAPLHF
TGTGCCAGCAGGCGGGGACAGGCTAAAGCACCCCTCCACTTT
>TRBJ1-2|TRBV7-8|-|many
CASSLRDWSNYGYTF
TGTGCCAGCAGCTTACGTGACTGGTCTAACTATGGCTACACCTTC
>TRBJ1-2|TRBV20-1|-|few
CSATDTNYGYTF
TGCAGTGCCACCGACACGAACTATGGCTACACCTTC
>TRBJ2-5|TRBV6-5|-|-
CASSDMTGETQYF
TGTGCCAGCAGTGACATGACAGGAGAGACCCAGTACTTC
>TRBJ2-1|TRBV12-3/TRBV12-4|TRBD2|few
CASSRLAGRRDEQFF
TGTGCCAGCAGTAGACTAGCGGGCCGCAGGGATGAGCAGTTCTTC
>TRBJ2-6|TRBV5-1|-|few
CASRPGLSGANVLTF
TGCGCCAGCCGACCAGGCTTATCTGGGGCCAACGTCCTGACTTTC
>TRBJ2-1|TRBV20-1|-|-
CSATQPGRGSYNEQFF
TGCAGTGCTACCCAACCAGGCAGGGGCTCCTACAATGAGCAGTTCTTC
>TRBJ2-5|TRBV24-1|-|-
CATSDKRGWGETQYF
TGTGCCACCAGTGATAAGAGGGGCTGGGGAGAGACCCAGTACTTC
>TRBJ1-1|TRBV5-1|TRBD1|-
CASSLGSGGKNTEAFF
TGCGCCAGCAGCTTGGGGTCAGGGGGCAAGAACACTGAAGCTTTCTTT
>TRBJ1-2|TRBV10-3|-|-
CAINARDKDLGTF
TGTGCCATCAACGCCCGGGACAAGGATCTGGGGACCTTC
>TRBJ1-6|TRBV27|TRBD1|-
CASSLDGTESNSPLHF
TGTGCCAGCAGTCTGGACGGGACAGAAAGTAATTCACCCCTCCACTTT
>TRBJ2-1|TRBV4-3|TRBD2|-
CASSQDLLGGSLIGPNEQFF
TGCGCCAGCAGCCAAGACTTGTTGGGCGGGAGTCTCATAGGGCCCAATGAGCAGTTCTTC
>TRBJ2-1|TRBV10-3|-|-
CAISGSGRDNEQFF
TGTGCCATCAGTGGTTCAGGGCGGGACAATGAGCAGTTCTTC
>TRBJ2-5|TRBV10-3|-|-
CAIGGTVQETQYF
TGTGCCATCGGGGGGACAGTTCAAGAGACCCAGTACTTC
>TRBJ2-2|TRBV11-2|TRBD1|-
CASSLRTGGSNTGELFF
TGTGCCAGCAGCTTACGGACAGGGGGCTCGAACACCGGGGAGCTGTTTTTT
>TRBJ1-6|TRBV20-1|TRBD1|-
CSARDRGLHSYNSPLHF
TGCAGTGCTAGGGACAGGGGGCTCCACTCCTATAATTCACCCCTCCACTTT
>TRBJ1-1|TRBV12-3/TRBV12-4|-|few
CASSRRWTSNTEAFF
TGTGCCAGCAGTCGCCGGTGGACAAGTAACACTGAAGCTTTCTTT
>TRBJ1-3|TRBV5-5|TRBD1|-
CASSDGQGLRDTIYF
TGTGCCAGCAGCGACGGACAGGGGTTAAGGGACACCATATATTTT
>TRBJ1-2|TRBV19|TRBD1|-
CASSIEQGAGVNGYTF
TGTGCCAGTAGTATCGAACAGGGGGCAGGGGTGAATGGCTACACCTTC
>TRBJ2-2|TRBV20-1|TRBD2|-
CSARGLAGRYTGELFF
TGCAGTGCCCGGGGACTAGCGGGAAGGTACACCGGGGAGCTGTTTTTT
>TRBJ2-5|TRBV4-2|TRBD1|few
CASSPEGQVETQYF
TGTGCCAGCAGCCCCGAGGGACAGGTCGAGACCCAGTACTTC
>TRBJ1-1|TRBV5-5|TRBD1|-
CASSLVGQGAAGAFF
TGTGCCAGCAGCTTGGTGGGACAGGGGGCGGCGGGAGCTTTCTTT
>TRBJ1-2|TRBV7-2|-|-
CASRPDTAGGYTF
TGTGCCAGCAGACCTGACACCGCCGGTGGCTACACCTTC